Below are 22 T cell receptor beta chains sequenced from a single sample in a study of blood T cell repertoires in COVID-19. Sequenced by immunoSEQ multiplex PCR; TCRdb stores in-frame clones only, minus some. There are about 150,000 clones in the sample; more than 75% occur only once, and about 2.8% lies in the top ten. The sample comprised peripheral blood. Every receptor here comes from a human donor with acute or convalescent COVID-19. The donor label of this sample is uncertain.

The rearrangement uses TRBV28 and TRBJ1-1; TRBD1 matches 7 bases. V was pared by 6 bases and J by 2 bases, with 9 bases of the junction left unmatched. CDR3 length: 15 residues. CDR1 is MDHEN and CDR2 is SYDVKM in the germline V gene. The CDR3 nucleotides are TGTGCCAGCAGCCTCGACAGGGTAATCAACACTGAAGCTTTCTTT. Its translation is CASSLDRVINTEAFF.

This clone was observed a few times. The V gene is TRBV7-9, the J gene TRBJ2-7, with 8 bases lining up with TRBD1. With V trimmed by 0 bases and J by 5 bases, 6 bases remained unmatched. Germline V gene data show CDR1 as SEHNR and CDR2 as FQNEAQ (reference sequence). The CDR3 is made up of 15 amino acids. The CDR3 here is CASSLARQGANEQYF. As DNA, the CDR3 is TGTGCCAGCAGCTTAGCGCGTCAGGGGGCTAACGAGCAGTACTTC. Full variable domain (outside the CDR3, taken from reference TRBV7-9 and TRBJ2-7): DTGVSQNPRHKITKRGQNVTFRCDPISEHNRLYWYRQTLGQGPEFLTYFQNEAQLEKSRLLSDRFSAERPKGSFSTLEIQRTEQGDSAMYLCASSLARQGANEQYFGPGTRLTVT.

About this clone itself: At the DNA level, this CDR3 is encoded by other sequences in the same sample as well. Here the CDR3 reads CAISDGTVNTGELFF. The CDR3 DNA follows: TGTGCCATCAGTGACGGGACAGTGAACACCGGGGAGCTGTTTTTT. The rearrangement links TRBV10-3 to TRBJ2-2, with 7 bases that match TRBD1. After removal of 3 bases from V and 1 base from J, the junction contained 2 bases not matched to a gene. Germline assignment: CDR1 ENHRY and CDR2 SYGVKD. This CDR3 is 15 amino acids long.

The chain recombines TRBV7-2 with TRBJ1-2; no clear D. The CDR3 totals 14 residues. Germline-derived CDR1 and CDR2 are SGHTA and FQGNSA. The ends were cut back, 5 bases at V and 2 bases at J, with 12 bases in the middle. DNA for the CDR3: TGTGCCAGCAGCCAGATACGGGAGAACTATGGCTACACCTTC. Protein product: CASSQIRENYGYTF.

The CDR3 DNA reads TGTGCCATCAGCAGGCAGAAATCCCGAAAAGCTAACTATGGCTACACCTTC. The encoded protein is CAISRQKSRKANYGYTF. The rearrangement links TRBV10-3 to TRBJ1-2, with no clear D. Trimming took 6 bases from V and 0 from J, leaving 20 bases between them. The CDR3 has 17 residues. Germline V gives CDR1 ENHRY, CDR2 SYGVKD.

This chain links TRBV5-1 with TRBJ1-1; TRBD1 might be the D (5 bases). The V gene's germline CDR1 is SGHRS and CDR2 YFSETQ. The CDR3 has 15 residues. V lost 2 bases and J 5 bases, leaving 16 bases between the germline ends. This chain's CDR3 is CASSFSRQGGTEAFF. CDR3 DNA: TGCGCCAGCAGCTTTTCCCGGCAGGGTGGGACTGAAGCTTTCTTT. The whole variable domain, remainder taken from reference TRBV5-1 and TRBJ1-1, is KAGVTQTPRYLIKTRGQQVTLSCSPISGHRSVSWYQQTPGQGLQFLFEYFSETQRNKGNFPGRFSGRQFSNSRSEMNVSTLELGDSALYLCASSFSRQGGTEAFFGQGTRLTVV.

V is TRBV27 and J is TRBJ1-1; unclear D gene. The V end was cut by 8 bases, the J end by 0 bases, with 16 bases between. Looked up from germline, CDR1 is MNHEY and CDR2 is SMNVEV (reference sequence). The CDR3 loop spans 15 amino acids. The DNA of the CDR3 is TGTGCCAGCGGCCCTTTTGGGCAGATGAACACTGAAGCTTTCTTT. Protein sequence: CASGPFGQMNTEAFF.

This clone was counted once. The chain recombines TRBV7-9 with TRBJ1-4; D call uncertain. Germline CDR1 and CDR2: SEHNR and FQNEAQ (reference sequence). This CDR3 is built from 13 residues. V lost 5 bases, J lost 0 bases, and 4 bases lay in between. Written as DNA, the CDR3 is TGTGCCAGCAGCGAGACAACTAATGAAAAACTGTTTTTT. Its protein is CASSETTNEKLFF.

The V and J genes are TRBV6-2 or TRBV6-3 and TRBJ1-1; 7 nucleotides line up with TRBD1. The junction had 14 bases not matched to a gene; V was cut back by 6 bases and J by 4 bases. Germline V CDR1 and CDR2: MNHEY, SVGEGT. The CDR3 totals 16 residues. This CDR3 reads CASSRQGTPRSTEAFF. CDR3 DNA: TGTGCCAGCAGCCGACAGGGTACGCCAAGGAGCACTGAAGCTTTCTTT.

For this clone: Other DNA sequences in this sample translate to the same CDR3. This chain links TRBV7-9 with TRBJ1-1; no clear D gene. Germline loops: CDR1 SEHNR, CDR2 FQNEAQ (reference sequence). V dropped 5 bases and J dropped 3 bases, with 7 bases sitting between them. The CDR3 is 12 amino acids. The CDR3 sequence: CASSPQDTEAFF. In DNA, the CDR3 is TGTGCCAGCAGCCCACAAGACACTGAAGCTTTCTTT.

This rearrangement joins TRBV7-6 to TRBJ1-6; 7 bases agree with TRBD1. After removal of 1 base from V and 5 bases from J, the junction contained 5 bases not matched to a gene. The germline V gene has CDR1 SGHVS and CDR2 FNYEAQ. The CDR3 sequence is 16 residues long. CDR3 amino acids: CASSLEGAGNNSPLHF. CDR3 coding DNA: TGTGCCAGCAGCTTAGAGGGGGCGGGGAATAATTCACCCCTCCACTTT.

V is TRBV7-2 and J is TRBJ2-1; tentative D call: TRBD2 (5 bases). The CDR3 extends over 14 amino acids. Trimming took 7 bases from V and 8 from J, leaving 18 bases between them. Germline CDR1 and CDR2: SGHTA and FQGNSA. CDR3 coding DNA: TGTGCCAGCACCTCGGACTCCCCCACCCATGAGCAGTTCTTC. Residues: CASTSDSPTHEQFF.

V and J are TRBV7-6 and TRBJ1-6; 8 bases line up with TRBD1. Germline loops: CDR1 SGHVS, CDR2 FNYEAQ. V was pared by 5 bases and J by 10 bases, with 4 bases of the junction left unmatched. The CDR3 contains 13 residues. CDR3 DNA sequence: TGTGCCAGCAGCCCTGACAGGGGCTCACCCCTCCACTTT. Translation gives CASSPDRGSPLHF.

This chain joins TRBV6-2 or TRBV6-3 and TRBJ2-1, with TRBD2 matching over 9 bases. This CDR3 has 15 amino acids. After removal of 6 bases from V and 0 bases from J, the junction contained 3 bases not matched to a gene. Germline CDR1 is MNHEY and CDR2 is SVGEGT. Written as DNA, the CDR3 is TGTGCCAGCAGCCTAGCGGGAACCTCCTACAATGAGCAGTTCTTC. Encoded protein: CASSLAGTSYNEQFF.

CDR3: CASSWEGQGNGELFF. CDR3 nucleotides: TGTGCCAGCAGTTGGGAGGGGCAGGGGAACGGGGAGCTGTTTTTT. The chain uses TRBV27 and TRBJ2-2; the D gene is possibly TRBD2 (7 bases). V lost 4 bases, J lost 7 bases, and 16 bases lay in between. In germline, CDR1 is MNHEY, CDR2 SMNVEV (reference sequence). The CDR3 is 15 residues long.

This chain connects TRBV24-1 to TRBJ2-4; the match to TRBD1 covers 7 bases. This CDR3 is built from 14 residues. Looked up from germline, CDR1 is KGHDR and CDR2 is SFDVKD. Losses at the gene ends were 2 bases for V and 8 bases for J; bases not matched to a gene: 5. The CDR3 reads CATSDSTGAHIQYF. DNA of the CDR3: TGTGCCACCAGTGATTCCACAGGGGCCCACATTCAGTACTTC.

This clone was detected once. This chain uses TRBV30 with TRBJ2-7, with 9 nucleotides matching TRBD1. Per germline, CDR1 GTSNPN and CDR2 SVGIG (reference sequence). This CDR3 contains 14 residues. With 5 bases clipped from V and 5 bases from J, the junction kept 10 bases outside the gene matches. CDR3 residues: CAWAPWTGENEQYF. The CDR3 region has the DNA TGTGCCTGGGCACCTTGGACAGGGGAAAACGAGCAGTACTTC.

The chain joins TRBV14 to TRBJ1-1; 9 bases are shared with TRBD1. The germline V gene encodes CDR1 SGHDN and CDR2 FVKESK. The J segment lost 4 bases and the V segment lost 5 bases, leaving 17 bases of the junction unmatched. The length of the CDR3 is 18 residues. CDR3 sequence (DNA): TGTGCCAGCAGCAACTCTTTCCGGGACAGGGAAGGGCCCACTGAAGCTTTCTTT. Translating gives CASSNSFRDREGPTEAFF.

V is TRBV18 and J is TRBJ1-4, with 8 bases lining up with TRBD1. The germline V gene has CDR1 KGHSH and CDR2 LQKENI. V shed 4 bases and J 4 bases; nucleotides not matched to a gene: 8. The CDR3 totals 16 residues. The CDR3 spells CASSQNQQGGNEKLFF. The DNA of the CDR3 is TGTGCCAGCTCACAGAACCAACAGGGGGGTAATGAAAAACTGTTTTTT. The complete variable domain, with remaining parts taken from reference TRBV18 and TRBJ1-4, reads NAGVMQNPRHLVRRRGQEARLRCSPMKGHSHVYWYRQLPEEGLKFMVYLQKENIIDESGMPKERFSAEFPKEGPSILRIQQVVRGDSAAYFCASSQNQQGGNEKLFFGSGTQLSVL.

This rearrangement joins TRBV6-2 or TRBV6-3 to TRBJ2-7; 9 bases align to TRBD2. V was clipped by 5 bases and J by 7 bases; unmatched bases: 12. CDR1 and CDR2 (germline): MNHEY, SVGEGT. CDR3 size: 15 residues. CDR3 nucleotide sequence: TGTGCCAGCAGTGCCGCCGGGACTAGCCTCTATGAGCAGTACGTC. Translating it yields CASSAAGTSLYEQYV.

The chain carries TRBV11-2 and TRBJ2-1; 10 bases map to TRBD2. The V and J ends lost 5 bases and 4 bases, in that order; junction bases with no gene match: 14. From germline, CDR1 is SGHAT and CDR2 FQNNGV. This CDR3 has 18 residues. The CDR3 DNA sequence: TGTGCCAGCAGCCAAATGGCGAGCGGGAGGGGATATTACAATGAGCAGTTCTTC. Amino acids: CASSQMASGRGYYNEQFF. The whole variable domain, remainder taken from reference TRBV11-2 and TRBJ2-1, is EAGVAQSPRYKIIEKRQSVAFWCNPISGHATLYWYQQILGQGPKLLIQFQNNGVVDDSQLPKDRFSAERLKGVDSTLKIQPAKLEDSAVYLCASSQMASGRGYYNEQFFGPGTRLTVL.

The rearrangement uses TRBV10-3 and TRBJ1-1; 7 nucleotides line up with TRBD1. The germline V gene encodes CDR1 ENHRY and CDR2 SYGVKD. The CDR3 is 15 amino acids. V shed 5 bases, J shed 2 bases, and the junction held 8 bases outside the gene matches. CDR3 region: CAISRGQKENTEAFF. Here the CDR3 DNA reads TGTGCCATCAGTAGGGGACAGAAAGAAAACACTGAAGCTTTCTTT.